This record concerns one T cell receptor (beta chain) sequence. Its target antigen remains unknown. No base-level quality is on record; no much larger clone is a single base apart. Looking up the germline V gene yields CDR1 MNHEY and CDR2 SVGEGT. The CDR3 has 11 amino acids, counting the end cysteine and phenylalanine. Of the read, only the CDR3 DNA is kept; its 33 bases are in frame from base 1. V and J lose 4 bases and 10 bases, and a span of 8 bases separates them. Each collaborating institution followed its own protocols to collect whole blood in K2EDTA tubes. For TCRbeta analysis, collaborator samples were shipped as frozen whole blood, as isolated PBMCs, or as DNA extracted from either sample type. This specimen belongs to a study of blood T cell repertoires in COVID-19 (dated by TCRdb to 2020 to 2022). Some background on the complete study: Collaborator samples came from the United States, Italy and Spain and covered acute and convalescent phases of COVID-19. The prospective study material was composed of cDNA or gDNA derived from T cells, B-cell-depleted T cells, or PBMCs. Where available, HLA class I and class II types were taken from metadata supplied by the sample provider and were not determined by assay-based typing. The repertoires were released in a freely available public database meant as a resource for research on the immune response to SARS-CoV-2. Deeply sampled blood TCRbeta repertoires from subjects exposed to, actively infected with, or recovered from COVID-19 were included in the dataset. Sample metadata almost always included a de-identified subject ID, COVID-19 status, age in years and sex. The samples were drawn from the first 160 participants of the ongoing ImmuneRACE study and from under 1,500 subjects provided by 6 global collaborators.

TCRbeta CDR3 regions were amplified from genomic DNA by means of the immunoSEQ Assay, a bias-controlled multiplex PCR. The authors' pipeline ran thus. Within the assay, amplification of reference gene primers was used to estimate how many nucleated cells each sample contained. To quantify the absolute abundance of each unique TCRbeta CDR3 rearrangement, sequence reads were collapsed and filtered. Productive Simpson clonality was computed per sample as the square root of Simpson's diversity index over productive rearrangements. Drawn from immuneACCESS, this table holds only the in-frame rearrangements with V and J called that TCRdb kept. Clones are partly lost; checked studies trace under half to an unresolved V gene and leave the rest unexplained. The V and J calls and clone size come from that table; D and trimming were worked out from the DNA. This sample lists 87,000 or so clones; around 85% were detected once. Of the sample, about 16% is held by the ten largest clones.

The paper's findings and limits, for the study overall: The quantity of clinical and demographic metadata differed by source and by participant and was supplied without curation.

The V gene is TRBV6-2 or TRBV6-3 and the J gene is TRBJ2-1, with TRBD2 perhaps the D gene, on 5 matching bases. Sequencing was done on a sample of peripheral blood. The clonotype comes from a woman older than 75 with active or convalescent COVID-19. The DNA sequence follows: TGTGCCAGCAGTTGGAGCGGCGAGCAGTTCTTC. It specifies CASSWSGEQFF.